The 25 T cell receptor beta chains listed next were all sequenced from one sample in a study of early T cells in non-severe SARS-CoV-2 infection. TCRdb ran MiXCR on the 5' RACE reads and lists one entry per CDR3 protein. The sample lists 30,000 or so distinct CDR3 sequences, about 5.7% seen once, with around 26% in the top ten. The source material was whole blood. The receptors were sampled from an adult who was a healthcare worker with PCR-confirmed SARS-CoV-2 infection or an uninfected control (not recorded which).

This clonotype was counted at least ten times. The chain has TRBV11-2 and TRBJ1-1; D not resolved. Germline CDR1 and CDR2: SGHAT and FQNNGV. The CDR3 consists of 15 residues. Trimming removed 5 bases at V and 1 base at J, with 14 bases between. In nucleotides, the CDR3 is TGTGCCAGCAGCCCTAGACCCTCCAGGAACACTGAAGCTTTCTTT. Translating gives CASSPRPSRNTEAFF.

This clonotype is categorized as medium-sized (0.01 to 0.1%). The chain recombines TRBV5-4 with TRBJ2-3; TRBD2 agrees at 15 bases. The CDR3 length is 19 residues. Per germline, CDR1 SGHNT and CDR2 YYREEE (reference sequence). V lost 4 bases, J lost 4 bases, and 13 bases stayed unmatched. The CDR3 bases are TGTGCCAGCAGCCAAAGTGGACGGGGACTAGCGGGAGGATCAGATACGCAGTATTTT. It is translated as CASSQSGRGLAGGSDTQYF. Together with reference TRBV5-4 and TRBJ2-3, the CDR3 gives the full variable domain: ETGVTQSPTHLIKTRGQQVTLRCSSQSGHNTVSWYQQALGQGPQFIFQYYREEENGRGNFPPRFSGLQFPNYSSELNVNALELDDSALYLCASSQSGRGLAGGSDTQYFGPGTRLTVL.

This clonotype was found many times. This chain links TRBV28 with TRBJ1-1, with 7 nucleotides matching TRBD1. The CDR3 has 14 amino acids. V dropped 6 bases and J dropped 2; count of bases not matched to a gene: 6. Germline CDR1 and CDR2: MDHEN and SYDVKM. CDR3 sequence reads: CASRSGQTNTEAFF. CDR3 DNA: TGTGCCAGCAGGTCGGGACAGACCAACACTGAAGCTTTCTTT.

The genes are TRBV30 and TRBJ2-7; tentatively, D is TRBD1 (5 bases). V was cut by 4 bases and J by 3 bases, with 10 bases left in between. This CDR3 has 12 amino acids. CDR1 is GTSNPN, CDR2 SVGIG, per germline (reference sequence). The CDR3 reads CAWNRGHYEQYF. As DNA, the CDR3 is TGTGCCTGGAATAGGGGCCACTACGAGCAGTACTTC.

This clonotype has a handful of counts. This chain links TRBV24-1 with TRBJ2-5; D could derive from TRBD1 or TRBD2 (6 bases each). The V end was cut by 2 bases, the J end by 5 bases, with 17 bases between. The CDR3 is 16 amino acids. The V gene's germline CDR1 is KGHDR and CDR2 SFDVKD. The CDR3 protein is CATSDSRAGGRETQYF. DNA of the CDR3: TGTGCCACCAGTGATTCACGGGCCGGGGGCAGGGAGACCCAGTACTTC.

This clonotype was counted many times. V gene TRBV15 combines with J gene TRBJ2-7; possibly TRBD1 for D (5 bases). This CDR3 is 13 amino acids long. Germline loops: CDR1 LNHNV, CDR2 YYDKDF (reference sequence). Trimming took off 3 bases at V and 3 bases at J, with 9 bases between the two ends. CDR3 nucleotides: TGTGCCACCAGCAGCGACAGTGTCTACGAGCAGTACTTC. It specifies CATSSDSVYEQYF.

The V call is TRBV28, the J call TRBJ1-4, with D hard to call. This CDR3 contains 14 residues. V lost 3 bases, J lost 7 bases, and 12 bases lay in between. Germline V gene data show CDR1 as MDHEN and CDR2 as SYDVKM. This CDR3 is CASSFPVSGEKLFF. CDR3 coding DNA: TGTGCCAGCAGTTTCCCGGTGTCGGGTGAAAAACTGTTTTTT.

Ten or more counts support this clonotype. This chain uses TRBV6-1 with TRBJ2-7; the match to TRBD1 covers 7 bases. This CDR3 is 14 amino acids long. The J segment lost 2 bases and the V segment lost 8 bases, leaving 9 bases of the junction unmatched. In germline, CDR1 is MNHNS, CDR2 SASEGT. The CDR3 DNA follows: TGTGCCAGCGGTGGTAGACAGGGAACCTACGAGCAGTACTTC. Translated, it gives CASGGRQGTYEQYF.

The rearrangement links TRBV7-9 to TRBJ2-1; D gene ambiguous. V was clipped by 4 bases and J by 0 bases, with 10 bases between them. CDR1 and CDR2 from the germline V gene are SEHNR and FQNEAQ (reference sequence). The CDR3 spans 15 residues. Written as DNA, the CDR3 is TGTGCCAGCAGCTCCGGGTATAGCTCCTACAATGAGCAGTTCTTC. Its translation is CASSSGYSSYNEQFF. The whole variable domain, filled in from reference TRBV7-9 and TRBJ2-1, reads DTGVSQNPRHKITKRGQNVTFRCDPISEHNRLYWYRQTLGQGPEFLTYFQNEAQLEKSRLLSDRFSAERPKGSFSTLEIQRTEQGDSAMYLCASSSGYSSYNEQFFGPGTRLTVL.

The rearrangement joins TRBV10-3 to TRBJ1-2, with a tentative D call TRBD1 (5 bases). This CDR3 spans 14 amino acids. Trimming stripped 5 bases from V and 1 base from J, with 11 bases between. The germline V gene encodes CDR1 ENHRY and CDR2 SYGVKD. CDR3 sequence: CAISSGFLNYGYTF. The DNA for the CDR3 is TGTGCCATCAGTTCAGGGTTTCTTAACTATGGCTACACCTTC.

There are many counts of this clonotype. This chain connects TRBV7-9 to TRBJ2-5; no clear D gene. The CDR3 has 10 amino acids. The germline V and J ends were trimmed by 4 bases and 4 bases, with 1 base remaining between them. The V gene's germline CDR1 is SEHNR and CDR2 FQNEAQ (reference sequence). This CDR3 reads CASSSETQYF. The CDR3 DNA reads TGTGCCAGCAGCTCAGAGACCCAGTACTTC.

This clonotype has at least ten counts. The chain couples TRBV30 to TRBJ1-5; D is unclear. The CDR3 length is 13 residues. Germline-derived CDR1 and CDR2 are GTSNPN and SVGIG (reference sequence). Deletions cut 2 bases from V and 5 bases from J, with 10 bases between. CDR3 loop: CAWSPREYQPQHF. In nucleotides, the CDR3 is TGTGCCTGGAGTCCAAGGGAGTATCAGCCCCAGCATTTT.

In its sample, this clonotype was seen many times. The chain is built from TRBV6-6 and TRBJ1-6; D not certain. The CDR3 sequence is 13 residues long. V was shortened by 7 bases and J by 2 bases, with 6 bases between the two germline ends. The germline V gene encodes CDR1 MNHNY and CDR2 SVGAGI (reference sequence). For the CDR3, the DNA is TGTGCCAGCACAGACACCTATAATTCACCCCTCCACTTT. As protein: CASTDTYNSPLHF.

This clonotype was recorded many times. The chain couples TRBV7-2 to TRBJ2-7; D is perhaps TRBD2 (6 bases). V shed 4 bases and J shed 0 bases, with 10 bases lying between them. Germline loops: CDR1 SGHTA, CDR2 FQGNSA. This CDR3 spans 14 amino acids. The DNA for the CDR3 is TGTGCCAGCAGCTCCAGGACTAACTCCTACGAGCAGTACTTC. Amino acid sequence: CASSSRTNSYEQYF.

This clonotype showed up many times. The gene calls are TRBV12-3 or TRBV12-4 and TRBJ1-5; the D is unclear. The CDR3 contains 13 residues. Trimming removed 3 bases at V and 2 bases at J, with 5 bases between. DNA for the CDR3: TGTGCCAGCAGTTTGCTTGGCAATCAGCCCCAGCATTTT. Its translation is CASSLLGNQPQHF.

V and J are TRBV14 and TRBJ1-1, with D unclear. Germline V lookup: CDR1 SGHDN, CDR2 FVKESK. Between the trimmed V and J ends, which lost 0 bases and 4 bases, there was a span of 6 bases. The CDR3 contains 13 residues. For the CDR3, the DNA is TGTGCCAGCAGCCAAGAGGTCGGCACTGAAGCTTTCTTT. It translates to CASSQEVGTEAFF.

This clonotype was counted many times. The V and J genes are TRBV7-9 and TRBJ2-3; D remains ambiguous. V was pared by 0 bases and J by 0 bases, with 4 bases between. This CDR3 is built from 14 residues. Germline-derived CDR1 and CDR2 are SEHNR and FQNEAQ (reference sequence). DNA for the CDR3: TGTGCCAGCAGCTTAGCTAGGAGCACAGATACGCAGTATTTT. This gives the protein CASSLARSTDTQYF.

At least ten counts were recorded for this clonotype. V and J are TRBV12-3 or TRBV12-4 and TRBJ2-1; D is undetermined. The CDR3 extends over 11 amino acids. Trimming removed 4 bases at V and 4 bases at J, with 2 bases between. The CDR3 DNA sequence: TGTGCCAGCAGTTGGTACAATGAGCAGTTCTTC. Translated: CASSWYNEQFF.

A few counts support this clonotype. The V gene is TRBV20-1, the J gene TRBJ2-7, with 8 bases matching TRBD1. The CDR3 covers 13 residues. Germline lookup yields CDR1 DFQATT and CDR2 SNEGSKA (reference sequence). The V and J ends lost 6 bases and 3 bases, in that order; junction bases with no gene match: 7. This CDR3 is CSAHPTGGYEQYF. The CDR3 DNA reads TGCAGTGCCCATCCTACAGGGGGCTACGAGCAGTACTTC.

This clonotype was detected many times. The chain carries TRBV11-1 and TRBJ2-1; 9 bases match TRBD1. This CDR3 region has 12 residues. V lost 4 bases and J lost 10; bases outside the gene matches: 2. The germline CDR1 and CDR2 sequences are SGHAT and FQDESV (reference sequence). CDR3 sequence: CASSSTGGEQFF. The DNA for the CDR3 is TGTGCCAGCAGCTCAACAGGGGGCGAGCAGTTCTTC.

This clonotype was counted at least ten times. The chain is built from TRBV5-4 and TRBJ2-5; 13 nucleotides line up with TRBD2. Germline V lookup: CDR1 SGHNT, CDR2 YYREEE (reference sequence). With 4 bases clipped from V and 5 bases from J, the junction kept 8 bases outside the gene matches. There are 16 residues in the CDR3. CDR3 loop: CASSREGLAGAETQYF. The CDR3 DNA is TGTGCCAGCAGCCGCGAAGGACTAGCGGGAGCTGAGACCCAGTACTTC.

The CDR3 DNA follows: TGTGCCAGCAGCCCCCGGGACAGGGGCTACGAGCAGTACTTC. Amino acids: CASSPRDRGYEQYF. V gene TRBV7-9 combines with J gene TRBJ2-7; 10 positions agree with TRBD1. The CDR3 extends over 14 amino acids. V dropped 5 bases and J dropped 3; count of bases not matched to a gene: 4. Germline loops: CDR1 SEHNR, CDR2 FQNEAQ (reference sequence).

The chain carries TRBV2 and TRBJ1-2; a weak D match, TRBD1 (5 bases). Looked up from germline, CDR1 is SNHLY and CDR2 is FYNNEI. Trimming left V 6 bases short and J 4 bases short, with 15 bases between. The CDR3 spans 14 residues. CDR3 sequence reads: CASSGGAESYGYTF. As DNA, the CDR3 is TGTGCCAGCAGCGGCGGGGCAGAATCCTATGGCTACACCTTC.

This clonotype was counted only a few times. The V and J genes are TRBV19 and TRBJ2-1; tentative D call: TRBD2 (5 bases). The germline V gene encodes CDR1 LNHDA and CDR2 SQIVND (reference sequence). Trimming pared 3 bases from V and 0 bases from J, leaving 9 bases between. The CDR3 length is 15 residues. The CDR3 reads CASSIGLGSYNEQFF. CDR3 nucleotides: TGTGCCAGTAGTATCGGACTGGGCTCCTACAATGAGCAGTTCTTC.

This clonotype has ten or more counts. The rearrangement joins TRBV7-6 to TRBJ2-7; no clear D. This CDR3 contains 16 residues. Germline V gene data show CDR1 as SGHVS and CDR2 as FNYEAQ. Trimming left V 2 bases short and J 0 bases short, with 14 bases between. The CDR3 here is CASSLSLSRSSYEQYF. In nucleotides, the CDR3 is TGTGCCAGCAGCTTATCTTTGAGTAGAAGCTCCTACGAGCAGTACTTC.